The 31 T cell receptor beta chains in this list originate from one sample, sequenced in a study of blood T cell repertoires in COVID-19. The data were produced by immunoSEQ multiplex PCR, yet TCRdb's version contains in-frame clones alone and is incomplete. The sample shows a few hundred thousand clones, roughly 91% of them seen only once. Sequences were obtained from PBMCs or T cells enriched from blood (not recorded which). Every receptor here comes from a woman in her twenties or thirties who had recovered from COVID-19.

This clone was picked up one time. This chain joins TRBV4-1 and TRBJ1-3; possible D gene TRBD1, 5 bases. The CDR3 consists of 15 residues. The V and J ends lost 1 base and 2 bases respectively, with 9 bases between them. CDR1 and CDR2 from the germline V gene are MGHRA and YSYEKL. The CDR3 DNA follows: TGCGCCAGCAGCCAAGGGGGCTTAACTGGAAACACCATATATTTT. The encoded protein is CASSQGGLTGNTIYF.

The chain joins TRBV7-2 to TRBJ1-4; 8 bases line up with TRBD1. Losses at the gene ends were 6 bases for V and 10 bases for J; bases not matched to a gene: 16. This CDR3 contains 16 residues. The germline gives CDR1 SGHTA, CDR2 FQGNSA. The CDR3 DNA reads as TGTGCCAGCAGATCCAACAGGGGGAATCCCATCGGAAAACTGTTTTTT. Protein sequence: CASRSNRGNPIGKLFF.

This sequence joins TRBV11-3 and TRBJ1-2, with 9 bases identical to TRBD1. The germline CDR1 and CDR2 sequences are SGHNT and YENEEA. The CDR3 runs to 18 residues. V trimming: 5 bases; J trimming: 0 bases; junction bases outside the gene matches: 13. CDR3 nucleotide sequence: TGTGCCAGCAGCCTAAGAAGACAGGGGGAAAAACCTAACTATGGCTACACCTTC. Its translation: CASSLRRQGEKPNYGYTF.

V and J are TRBV21-1 and TRBJ2-1; no check of the table's D call, TRBD2, against the DNA was made. TRBV21-1 is deemed a pseudogene. The CDR3 sequence is 11 residues long. Here the CDR3 DNA reads TGTGCCACGTCAAAGAGGAGGAAGCAGTTCTTC. Protein sequence: CATSKRRKQFF.

The chain couples TRBV18 to TRBJ1-6, with D possibly TRBD1 on 5 matching bases. Trimming removed 6 bases from V and 8 bases from J, with 14 bases in between. CDR3 length equals 14 residues. Germline-derived CDR1 and CDR2 are KGHSH and LQKENI. The CDR3 here is CASSPSRVDSPLHF. In DNA, the CDR3 is TGTGCCAGCTCCCCCAGCAGGGTCGATTCACCCCTCCACTTT. The full variable domain, with the rest looked up from reference TRBV18 and TRBJ1-6, is NAGVMQNPRHLVRRRGQEARLRCSPMKGHSHVYWYRQLPEEGLKFMVYLQKENIIDESGMPKERFSAEFPKEGPSILRIQQVVRGDSAAYFCASSPSRVDSPLHFGNGTRLTVT.

The genes are TRBV5-1 and TRBJ1-1; the D gene is possibly TRBD1 (6 bases). V was pared by 0 bases and J by 6 bases, with 9 bases between. The V gene's germline CDR1 is SGHRS and CDR2 YFSETQ. This CDR3 region has 13 residues. The CDR3 region is CASSLGSGAEAFF. The CDR3 bases are TGCGCCAGCAGCTTGGGGTCAGGGGCTGAAGCTTTCTTT.

The V gene is TRBV6-5, the J gene TRBJ2-7; TRBD2 matches 11 bases. The germline gives CDR1 MNHEY, CDR2 SVGAGI. CDR3 size: 15 residues. The V segment lost 6 bases and the J segment 7 bases; nucleotides outside the gene matches: 11. The CDR3 loop reads CASRLILAGGGEQYF. The CDR3 bases are TGTGCCAGCAGACTGATTCTAGCGGGAGGTGGTGAGCAGTACTTC.

CDR3: CAFDRVFNTEAFF. The CDR3 region has the DNA TGTGCCTTTGACAGGGTCTTTAACACTGAAGCTTTCTTT. The chain uses TRBV30 and TRBJ1-1; 7 nucleotides line up with TRBD1. CDR3 length: 13 residues. Germline V CDR1 and CDR2: GTSNPN, SVGIG (reference sequence). After removal of 7 bases from V and 2 bases from J, the junction contained 7 bases not matched to a gene.

This sequence joins TRBV28 and TRBJ2-1; TRBD1 is a possible D gene (5 bases). The V gene's germline CDR1 is MDHEN and CDR2 SYDVKM. Trimming pared 5 bases from V and 8 bases from J, leaving 7 bases between. CDR3 length: 11 residues. The CDR3 DNA reads TGTGCCAGCAGTAAGGGGTATGAGCAGTTCTTC. The encoded protein is CASSKGYEQFF.

The CDR3 sequence is CASSLFHSGNSPLHF. The CDR3 region has the DNA TGTGCCAGCAGTTTATTTCACAGTGGGAATTCACCCCTCCACTTT. This rearrangement joins TRBV27 to TRBJ1-6; D ambiguous. Germline V gene sequence: CDR1 MNHEY, CDR2 SMNVEV (reference sequence). This CDR3 comprises 15 residues. The V and J ends lost 1 base and 7 bases respectively, with 11 bases between them.

The V call is TRBV19, the J call TRBJ2-5; 8 bases agree with TRBD2. This CDR3 region has 13 residues. Germline CDR1 reads LNHDA; CDR2 reads SQIVND (reference sequence). With V trimmed by 5 bases and J by 5 bases, 4 bases remained unmatched. CDR3 amino acids: CASSAPSGETQYF. In DNA, the CDR3 is TGTGCCAGTAGTGCGCCTAGCGGGGAGACCCAGTACTTC.

V usage is TRBV18 and J usage is TRBJ2-5; D is undetermined. The ends were cut back, 1 base at V and 1 base at J, with 10 bases in the middle. The CDR3 extends over 15 amino acids. Germline V gene data show CDR1 as KGHSH and CDR2 as LQKENI. CDR3 sequence: CASSPLGRSQETQYF. Written as DNA, the CDR3 is TGTGCCAGCTCACCACTGGGCAGGTCCCAAGAGACCCAGTACTTC.

CDR3 in amino acids: CASSGRDTGELFF. The CDR3 DNA reads TGTGCCAGCTCAGGGAGGGACACCGGGGAGCTGTTTTTT. The V call is TRBV18, the J call TRBJ2-2; 7 bases are a match to TRBD2. The V gene end was trimmed by 5 bases and the J gene end by 3 bases; junction bases not matched to a gene: 0. The CDR3 extends over 13 amino acids. Germline lookup yields CDR1 KGHSH and CDR2 LQKENI. The complete variable domain, with remaining parts taken from reference TRBV18 and TRBJ2-2, reads NAGVMQNPRHLVRRRGQEARLRCSPMKGHSHVYWYRQLPEEGLKFMVYLQKENIIDESGMPKERFSAEFPKEGPSILRIQQVVRGDSAAYFCASSGRDTGELFFGEGSRLTVL.

The gene calls are TRBV12-3 or TRBV12-4 and TRBJ1-2; D is uncertain. Trimming stripped 2 bases from V and 5 bases from J, with 6 bases between. This CDR3 contains 12 residues. The CDR3: CASSLNSYGYTF. The CDR3 coding sequence is TGTGCCAGCAGTTTAAACAGTTATGGCTACACCTTC.

This chain connects TRBV11-1 to TRBJ1-2; 8 nucleotides line up with TRBD1. Per germline, CDR1 SGHAT and CDR2 FQDESV (reference sequence). This CDR3 is built from 15 residues. The trim removed 5 bases at V and 1 base at J, leaving 6 bases unmatched. The CDR3 sequence: CASSPPGQDNYGYTF. The CDR3 DNA sequence: TGTGCCAGCAGCCCACCGGGACAGGATAACTATGGCTACACCTTC. The variable domain in full, completed from reference TRBV11-1 and TRBJ1-2, reads EAEVAQSPRYKITEKSQAVAFWCDPISGHATLYWYRQILGQGPELLVQFQDESVVDDSQLPKDRFSAERLKGVDSTLKIQPAELGDSAMYLCASSPPGQDNYGYTFGSGTRLTVV.

The chain joins TRBV7-2 to TRBJ1-4; 7 bases map to TRBD1. This CDR3 contains 18 residues. J was trimmed by 8 bases and V by 2 bases; bases with no gene match: 17. Looked up from germline, CDR1 is SGHTA and CDR2 is FQGNSA. CDR3 in amino acids: CASSLWADLQGPTEKLFF. DNA of the CDR3: TGTGCCAGCAGCTTATGGGCGGACCTACAGGGGCCTACCGAAAAACTGTTTTTT.

This clone occurred a few times. The CDR3 sequence is CASSLGRGAQYF. In nucleotides, the CDR3 is TGTGCCAGCAGTTTAGGGAGGGGGGCCCAGTACTTC. V and J are TRBV27 and TRBJ2-5; a possible D gene is TRBD2 (7 bases). The germline V gene encodes CDR1 MNHEY and CDR2 SMNVEV (reference sequence). Deletions cut 2 bases from V and 9 bases from J, with 10 bases between. The CDR3 covers 12 residues.

The rearrangement uses TRBV6-5 and TRBJ2-1; 10 bases are shared with TRBD1. V lost 0 bases to trimming and J lost 9 bases; unmatched junction nucleotides: 2. The V gene's germline CDR1 is MNHEY and CDR2 SVGAGI. The CDR3 length is 14 residues. The CDR3 DNA follows: TGTGCCAGCAGTTACTCCGGACAGGGGGGTGAGCAGTTCTTC. This codes for CASSYSGQGGEQFF.

The chain couples TRBV4-1 to TRBJ2-4, with D maybe TRBD2 (6 bases). Trimming shortened V by 0 bases and J by 6 bases, and 15 bases separated the two germline ends. Germline V CDR1 and CDR2: MGHRA, YSYEKL. The CDR3 extends over 16 amino acids. DNA for the CDR3: TGCGCCAGCAGCCAAGATCTTACGGGGGATAGAAACATTCAGTACTTC. Amino acid sequence: CASSQDLTGDRNIQYF.

V is TRBV28 and J is TRBJ2-1; 9 bases are shared with TRBD2. The CDR3 runs 15 residues. V was pared by 3 bases and J by 6 bases, with 6 bases of the junction left unmatched. Per the germline V gene, CDR1 is MDHEN and CDR2 is SYDVKM. The CDR3 protein is CASSFVGLAPNEQFF. CDR3 in DNA: TGTGCCAGCAGTTTCGTGGGACTAGCACCCAATGAGCAGTTCTTC.

This sequence joins TRBV29-1 and TRBJ1-4; perhaps TRBD1 as D (5 bases). The V gene's germline CDR1 is SQVTM and CDR2 ANQGSEA. V was clipped by 0 bases and J by 7 bases, with 9 bases between them. The CDR3 length is 13 residues. The CDR3 loop is CSVEESGVEKLFF. For the CDR3, the DNA is TGCAGCGTTGAAGAGTCGGGGGTTGAAAAACTGTTTTTT.

V gene TRBV27 combines with J gene TRBJ1-1, with unresolved D. Germline CDR1 and CDR2: MNHEY and SMNVEV (reference sequence). V lost 7 bases, J lost 2 bases, and 26 bases lay in between. The CDR3 is made up of 18 amino acids. The CDR3 sequence is CASISTAWHAEGNTEAFF. The CDR3 DNA reads as TGTGCCAGCATTTCCACGGCGTGGCATGCGGAGGGAAACACTGAAGCTTTCTTT.

The CDR3 DNA sequence: TGTGCCAGCAGCCCTCGACTAGCGGAGGATTCCTCTGGGGCCAACGTCCTGACTTTC. Residues: CASSPRLAEDSSGANVLTF. This sequence joins TRBV7-2 and TRBJ2-6; 9 nucleotides match TRBD2. The CDR3 loop spans 19 amino acids. The trim removed 5 bases at V and 0 bases at J, leaving 11 bases unmatched. Germline V lookup: CDR1 SGHTA, CDR2 FQGNSA. The variable domain in full, completed from reference TRBV7-2 and TRBJ2-6, reads GAGVSQSPSNKVTEKGKDVELRCDPISGHTALYWYRQSLGQGLEFLIYFQGNSAPDKSGLPSDRFSAERTGGSVSTLTIQRTQQEDSAVYLCASSPRLAEDSSGANVLTFGAGSRLTVL.

The chain has TRBV5-4 and TRBJ2-3; 8 bases align to TRBD2. V shed 4 bases and J 1 base; nucleotides not matched to a gene: 8. This CDR3 is built from 16 residues. The germline V gene has CDR1 SGHNT and CDR2 YYREEE (reference sequence). DNA of the CDR3: TGTGCCAGCAGCACCCGATCGACTAGCGGCACAGATACGCAGTATTTT. Amino acids: CASSTRSTSGTDTQYF.

The rearrangement links TRBV4-1 to TRBJ1-5, with a possible D match to TRBD1 (6 bases). The CDR3 is 17 residues long. Per the germline V gene, CDR1 is MGHRA and CDR2 is YSYEKL. V lost 1 base and J lost 0, with 13 bases in between. The CDR3 region is CASSQVTGRYSNQPQHF. CDR3 nucleotide sequence: TGCGCCAGCAGCCAAGTTACAGGGCGCTATAGCAATCAGCCCCAGCATTTT.

In its sample, this clone was seen once. The gene calls are TRBV11-2 and TRBJ2-7; possibly TRBD2 for D (6 bases). The CDR3 totals 13 residues. Trimming took 1 base from V and 4 from J, leaving 8 bases between them. Per the germline V gene, CDR1 is SGHAT and CDR2 is FQNNGV. CDR3 nucleotides: TGTGCCAGCAGCTTAGGGGAGGAGTACGAGCAGTACTTC. This translates into CASSLGEEYEQYF. Complete variable domain (other parts from reference TRBV11-2 and TRBJ2-7): EAGVAQSPRYKIIEKRQSVAFWCNPISGHATLYWYQQILGQGPKLLIQFQNNGVVDDSQLPKDRFSAERLKGVDSTLKIQPAKLEDSAVYLCASSLGEEYEQYFGPGTRLTVT.

This rearrangement joins TRBV27 to TRBJ1-4; 8 nucleotides line up with TRBD1. V was clipped by 6 bases and J by 10 bases; unmatched bases: 13. The CDR3 runs to 15 residues. Per germline, CDR1 MNHEY and CDR2 SMNVEV (reference sequence). The CDR3 is CASRLNTGGGGKLFF. Here the CDR3 DNA reads TGTGCCAGCAGGCTAAACACAGGGGGGGGCGGAAAACTGTTTTTT.

The V call is TRBV19, the J call TRBJ2-1; 8 bases fit TRBD2. There are 17 residues in the CDR3. J was trimmed by 4 bases and V by 1 base; bases with no gene match: 9. Germline V CDR1 and CDR2: LNHDA, SQIVND (reference sequence). The CDR3 DNA sequence: TGTGCCAGTAGTATAGGTAGTAGCGGGATCAGTTACAATGAGCAGTTCTTC. Amino acid sequence: CASSIGSSGISYNEQFF.

The rearrangement links TRBV5-4 to TRBJ1-1; 10 bases are shared with TRBD1. With 0 bases clipped from V and 5 bases from J, the junction kept 10 bases outside the gene matches. Germline loops: CDR1 SGHNT, CDR2 YYREEE (reference sequence). This CDR3 has 17 residues. The CDR3 protein is CASSLAYGTGEGTEAFF. CDR3 DNA: TGTGCCAGCAGCTTGGCCTATGGGACAGGGGAAGGAACTGAAGCTTTCTTT.

As to this clone: In the same sample, other DNA sequences code for this CDR3. CDR3 DNA sequence: TGTGCCAGTAGGCGGGGGGGTGGCTATGGCTACACCTTC. This translates into CASRRGGGYGYTF. This rearrangement joins TRBV19 to TRBJ1-2, with D perhaps matching TRBD1 (5 bases). V lost 6 bases and J lost 4, with 12 bases in between. The CDR3 covers 13 residues. Germline V gene sequence: CDR1 LNHDA, CDR2 SQIVND (reference sequence).

The chain uses TRBV6-5 and TRBJ2-5; D remains ambiguous. Per germline, CDR1 MNHEY and CDR2 SVGAGI. This CDR3 has 12 amino acids. The V gene lost 10 bases and the J gene lost 1 base, with 10 bases spanning the gap. The CDR3 region is CATSPLQETQYF. CDR3 sequence (DNA): TGTGCCACCTCCCCCCTCCAAGAGACCCAGTACTTC.